This T cell receptor (beta chain) was captured by sequencing in a study of blood T cell repertoires in COVID-19. J lost 7 bases, V lost 10 bases, and 17 bases had no gene match. CDR1 is MNHNY, CDR2 SVGAGI, per germline (reference sequence). The CDR3 is 15 amino acids. TCRdb's table, derived via immunoSEQ multiplex PCR, lists solely in-frame clones and lacks some. This repertoire shows tens of thousands of clones, 81% found once; its top ten account for approximately 23%. The sequence came from a man of 80 years or more with active or convalescent COVID-19. Sequenced sample: peripheral blood. The chain combines TRBV6-6 with TRBJ1-2; 8 bases align to TRBD1. CDR3 loop: CATCSTGDLSAGYTF. CDR3 DNA sequence: TGTGCCACCTGCTCGACAGGGGATTTGTCGGCTGGCTACACCTTC.